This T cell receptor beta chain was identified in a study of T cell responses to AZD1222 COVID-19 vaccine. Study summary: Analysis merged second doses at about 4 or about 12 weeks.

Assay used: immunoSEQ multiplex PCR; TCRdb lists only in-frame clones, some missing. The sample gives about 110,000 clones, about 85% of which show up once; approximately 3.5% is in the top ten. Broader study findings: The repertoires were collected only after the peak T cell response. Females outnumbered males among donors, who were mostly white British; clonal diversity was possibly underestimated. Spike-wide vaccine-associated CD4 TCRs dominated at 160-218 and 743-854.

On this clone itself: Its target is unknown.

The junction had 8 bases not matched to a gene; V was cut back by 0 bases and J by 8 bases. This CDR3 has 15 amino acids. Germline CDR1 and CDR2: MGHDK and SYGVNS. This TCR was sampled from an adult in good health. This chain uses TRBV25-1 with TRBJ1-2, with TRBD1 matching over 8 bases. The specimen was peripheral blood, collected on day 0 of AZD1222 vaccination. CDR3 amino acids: CASSEYGQGGWGYTF. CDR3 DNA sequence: TGTGCCAGCAGTGAATACGGACAGGGAGGATGGGGCTACACCTTC.